This T cell receptor (beta chain) was profiled in a study of beta chain features in type 1 diabetes. Overall study context: Sorted cells numbering under 140,000,000 were examined across all samples. Points from the study as a whole: Moderate yet significant TCRB CDR3 shortening was seen in Type 1 diabetes patients in all four CD4+ subsets. A possible short-template PCR bias applies equally to patients and controls. Cells carrying high TCR expression could end up over-represented when cDNA is sequenced.

Every bit of the isolated RNA underwent reverse transcription, so sequencing read expressed TCRB transcripts. The data were produced by immunoSEQ multiplex PCR, yet TCRdb's version contains in-frame clones alone and is incomplete. The sample has about 650,000 clones, around an eighth seen once; the top ten hold around 0.12%. Losses at the gene ends were 5 bases for V and 6 bases for J; bases not matched to a gene: 5. The CDR3 is 13 amino acids. The V gene's germline CDR1 is MNHEY and CDR2 SMNVEV (reference sequence). Sorting based on CD45RO/CCR7/CD25/CD127/CD95/CD27 separated CD4+ naive, central memory, regulatory and stem cell-like memory cells. In the case of this clone: Its antigen is as yet unknown.

The chain links TRBV27 to TRBJ2-7, with 9 bases fitting TRBD1. This TCR came from a man aged 25-40 years with type 1 diabetes. Sequenced sample: naive CD4+ T cells from blood. In nucleotides, the CDR3 is TGTGCCAGCAGTGACCGGGACAGGGCCGAGCAGTACTTC. It specifies CASSDRDRAEQYF.